These 26 T cell receptor beta chains came from one sample sequenced in a study of Ad26.COV2.S vaccination and SARS-CoV-2 variants. Sequencing was performed with immunoSEQ multiplex PCR; in TCRdb, only in-frame clones are kept and a portion is missing. This table holds around 450,000 clones, 90% found once. As for treatment: 19 received Ad26.COV2.S at low or high dose, single or two shots; 5 received placebo; per-sample allocation not given. Sampling took place 63 days after the first vaccine or placebo injection. This specimen was peripheral blood, taken in a trial of Ad26.COV2.S vaccine versus placebo. Receptors were obtained from a person aged 18-65 years who received the Ad26.COV2.S COVID-19 vaccine or a placebo.

V usage is TRBV5-1 and J usage is TRBJ2-2; perhaps TRBD2 as D (6 bases). V was clipped by 7 bases and J by 3 bases, with 10 bases between them. This CDR3 is 13 amino acids long. CDR1 and CDR2 (germline): SGHRS, YFSETQ. CDR3: CASGGSYTGELFF. CDR3 bases: TGCGCCAGCGGGGGGAGCTACACCGGGGAGCTGTTTTTT.

This chain uses TRBV5-1 with TRBJ1-3; possible D gene TRBD1, 5 bases. V was clipped by 4 bases and J by 0 bases, with 11 bases between them. The CDR3 contains 15 residues. Germline-derived CDR1 and CDR2 are SGHRS and YFSETQ. In nucleotides, the CDR3 is TGCGCCAGCAGCCTCACAGGAAACTCTGGAAACACCATATATTTT. Residues: CASSLTGNSGNTIYF. The full variable domain, completed using reference TRBV5-1 and TRBJ1-3, is KAGVTQTPRYLIKTRGQQVTLSCSPISGHRSVSWYQQTPGQGLQFLFEYFSETQRNKGNFPGRFSGRQFSNSRSEMNVSTLELGDSALYLCASSLTGNSGNTIYFGEGSWLTVV.

The rearrangement uses TRBV4-2 and TRBJ2-2; D tentatively reads TRBD1 or TRBD2 (7 bases each). V shed 0 bases and J shed 3 bases, with 14 bases lying between them. CDR3 length: 17 amino acids. Germline lookup yields CDR1 LGHNA and CDR2 YNFKEQ. In nucleotides, the CDR3 is TGTGCCAGCAGCCAAGATAAGCAGGGGGGGGACACCGGGGAGCTGTTTTTT. It is translated as CASSQDKQGGDTGELFF.

This chain joins TRBV28 and TRBJ2-7, with 12 bases that match TRBD2. The CDR3 is 15 amino acids. J gave up 2 bases and V 6 bases, and 5 bases lay outside the gene matches. CDR1 is MDHEN, CDR2 SYDVKM, per germline. In DNA, the CDR3 is TGTGCCAGCAGGGGACTAGCGGGCGGGACCTACGAGCAGTACTTC. This encodes CASRGLAGGTYEQYF.

The chain recombines TRBV27 with TRBJ2-1; 12 bases match TRBD2. The CDR3 extends over 16 amino acids. Germline values: CDR1 MNHEY, CDR2 SMNVEV (reference sequence). The ends lost 4 bases at V and 5 bases at J; junction bases unmatched: 6. The CDR3 nucleotides are TGTGCCAGCAGTTCACTGGGACTAGCGGGTGACAATGAGCAGTTCTTC. Protein: CASSSLGLAGDNEQFF.

The chain joins TRBV7-9 to TRBJ1-4, with a possible D match to TRBD1 (6 bases). This CDR3 contains 14 residues. Germline V lookup: CDR1 SEHNR, CDR2 FQNEAQ (reference sequence). Trimming pared 2 bases from V and 6 bases from J, leaving 10 bases between. DNA of the CDR3: TGTGCCAGCAGCTTAATCCAGGGGCATGAAAAACTGTTTTTT. It is translated as CASSLIQGHEKLFF.

The chain employs TRBV5-5 and TRBJ2-5; no clear D. The CDR3 consists of 13 residues. Germline V gene sequence: CDR1 SGHKS, CDR2 YYEKEE (reference sequence). Between the trimmed V and J ends, which lost 2 bases and 2 bases, there was a span of 7 bases. The CDR3, as DNA: TGTGCCAGCAGCTTTGCTAAGCAAGAGACCCAGTACTTC. Amino acid sequence: CASSFAKQETQYF. Together with reference TRBV5-5 and TRBJ2-5, the CDR3 gives the full variable domain: DAGVTQSPTHLIKTRGQQVTLRCSPISGHKSVSWYQQVLGQGPQFIFQYYEKEERGRGNFPDRFSARQFPNYSSELNVNALLLGDSALYLCASSFAKQETQYFGPGTRLLVL.

This chain uses TRBV12-3 or TRBV12-4 with TRBJ2-1, with 8 nucleotides matching TRBD1. The CDR3 loop spans 12 amino acids. With 3 bases clipped from V and 15 bases from J, the junction kept 7 bases outside the gene matches. CDR3 coding DNA: TGTGCCAGCAGTTTGGACAGGGTGGGGTCGTTCTTC. Protein product: CASSLDRVGSFF.

CDR3 nucleotides: TGTGCCAGCAGCCCGGGACTCGGGGTTTACGAGCAGTACTTC. This encodes CASSPGLGVYEQYF. V usage is TRBV7-9 and J usage is TRBJ2-7; maybe TRBD2 (6 bases). This CDR3 has 14 residues. The germline V and J ends were trimmed by 5 bases and 4 bases, with 15 bases remaining between them. Germline CDR1 and CDR2: SEHNR and FQNEAQ (reference sequence).

With regard to this clone: Germline is not matched at one junction end, which may reflect a read error. The chain couples TRBV20-1 to TRBJ1-1, with D unresolved. This CDR3 has 11 residues. Germline CDR1 is DFQATT and CDR2 is SNEGSKA (reference sequence). CDR3 amino acids: CSARAEAEAFF. For the CDR3, the DNA is TGCAGTGCCAGAGCAGAGGCTGAAGCTTTCTTT.

The rearrangement joins TRBV7-2 to TRBJ2-2; no definite D call. Deletions cut 5 bases from V and 6 bases from J, with 13 bases between. The CDR3 is 14 amino acids. Germline CDR1 reads SGHTA; CDR2 reads FQGNSA. The CDR3 DNA reads as TGTGCCAGCAGCCTCTATAAAAGGTCCGGGGAGCTGTTTTTT. Protein sequence: CASSLYKRSGELFF.

This CDR3 reads CAISAGGTTDTQYF. In DNA form, the CDR3 reads TGTGCCATCAGTGCGGGGGGGACAACAGATACGCAGTATTTT. The chain combines TRBV10-3 with TRBJ2-3, with 8 nucleotides matching TRBD2. This CDR3 is 14 amino acids long. After removal of 4 bases from V and 3 bases from J, the junction contained 3 bases not matched to a gene. CDR1 and CDR2 (germline): ENHRY, SYGVKD.

Written as DNA, the CDR3 is TGTGCCAGAAGCTTGGCGTCCATCCGGAACACTGAAGCTTTCTTT. Its protein product is CARSLASIRNTEAFF. This chain links TRBV5-3 with TRBJ1-1; D gene uncertain. TRBV5-3 is an open reading frame whose function is uncertain. The length of the CDR3 is 15 residues. V was clipped by 0 bases and J by 1 base, with 10 bases between them.

The rearrangement links TRBV6-4 to TRBJ2-3; D ambiguous. Trimming pared 2 bases from V and 4 bases from J, leaving 16 bases between. CDR1 is MRHNA and CDR2 is SNTAGT in the germline V gene. CDR3 length equals 16 residues. CDR3 region: CASSDQPGPRPDTQYF. CDR3 sequence (DNA): TGTGCCAGCAGTGACCAACCGGGCCCCAGACCAGATACGCAGTATTTT.

CDR3 amino acids: CASSPRLAGTAQYF. The CDR3 DNA reads as TGTGCCAGCAGCCCACGACTAGCGGGAACGGCCCAGTACTTC. The chain recombines TRBV11-2 with TRBJ2-5, with 11 nucleotides matching TRBD2. Germline V gene sequence: CDR1 SGHAT, CDR2 FQNNGV. Trimming cost V 5 bases and J 9 bases; bases outside gene matches: 8. The CDR3 has 14 residues.

The chain carries TRBV7-8 and TRBJ1-3, with a possible D match to TRBD1 (5 bases). The V and J ends lost 0 bases and 3 bases respectively, with 12 bases between them. The length of the CDR3 is 16 residues. Germline loops: CDR1 SGHVS, CDR2 FQNEAQ. In DNA, the CDR3 is TGTGCCAGCAGCTTAGCCCCCCTGGGGGGTGGAAACACCATATATTTT. Protein: CASSLAPLGGGNTIYF. The full variable domain, in which reference TRBV7-8 and TRBJ1-3 provide the parts outside the CDR3, is GAGVSQSPRYKVAKRGQDVALRCDPISGHVSLFWYQQALGQGPEFLTYFQNEAQLDKSGLPSDRFFAERPEGSVSTLKIQRTQQEDSAVYLCASSLAPLGGGNTIYFGEGSWLTVV.

V is TRBV28 and J is TRBJ2-6; D is possibly TRBD1 (5 bases). V was cut by 5 bases and J by 2 bases, with 10 bases left in between. The CDR3 has 15 residues. The germline V gene has CDR1 MDHEN and CDR2 SYDVKM. CDR3 loop: CASSAQGPGANVLTF. The CDR3 nucleotides are TGTGCCAGCAGTGCCCAGGGCCCTGGGGCCAACGTCCTGACTTTC. Drawing the rest from reference TRBV28 and TRBJ2-6, the complete variable domain is DVKVTQSSRYLVKRTGEKVFLECVQDMDHENMFWYRQDPGLGLRLIYFSYDVKMKEKGDIPEGYSVSREKKERFSLILESASTNQTSMYLCASSAQGPGANVLTFGAGSRLTVL.

The V gene is TRBV30, the J gene TRBJ2-1, with 7 bases fitting TRBD2. Germline CDR1 GTSNPN, CDR2 SVGIG (reference sequence). CDR3 length equals 13 residues. The J segment lost 10 bases and the V segment lost 0 bases, leaving 6 bases of the junction unmatched. The CDR3 coding sequence is TGTGCCTGGAGTGTACTAGCGAGAGGCGAGCAGTTCTTC. The encoded protein is CAWSVLARGEQFF.

The chain links TRBV18 to TRBJ2-7; D is unclear. V lost 4 bases and J 7 bases, leaving 8 bases between the germline ends. The CDR3 contains 11 residues. Looked up from germline, CDR1 is KGHSH and CDR2 is LQKENI. CDR3: CASSLADEQYF. The CDR3 nucleotides are TGTGCCAGCTCACTTGCGGATGAGCAGTACTTC.

The J gene is TRBJ2-1, the V gene TRBV6-2 or TRBV6-3; 7 nucleotides agree with TRBD1. Trimming removed 3 bases from V and 6 bases from J; junction bases left unmatched: 5. Germline values: CDR1 MNHEY, CDR2 SVGEGT. The CDR3 runs to 14 residues. DNA of the CDR3: TGTGCCAGCAGTTATGACAGGGTGGTCAATGAGCAGTTCTTC. This translates into CASSYDRVVNEQFF.

The V call is TRBV7-8, the J call TRBJ1-2; D is unresolved. Germline V gene sequence: CDR1 SGHVS, CDR2 FQNEAQ. Deletions cut 0 bases from V and 3 bases from J, with 8 bases between. The CDR3 spans 14 residues. The CDR3 sequence is CASSLAGEYYGYTF. The CDR3 nucleotides are TGTGCCAGCAGCTTAGCGGGAGAGTACTATGGCTACACCTTC.

This chain links TRBV19 with TRBJ2-3; D unresolved. The CDR3 consists of 14 residues. Trimming pared 4 bases from V and 2 bases from J, leaving 10 bases between. The V gene's germline CDR1 is LNHDA and CDR2 SQIVND (reference sequence). CDR3 loop: CASSNTRFTDTQYF. As DNA, the CDR3 is TGTGCCAGTAGTAATACGCGGTTCACAGATACGCAGTATTTT.

The rearrangement links TRBV2 to TRBJ1-4; tentative D call: TRBD1 (6 bases). Germline V gives CDR1 SNHLY, CDR2 FYNNEI. The CDR3 spans 14 residues. The V and J ends lost 6 bases and 7 bases respectively, with 15 bases between them. The CDR3 nucleotides are TGTGCCAGCAGCGACAGGTCTGGAGGTGAAAAACTGTTTTTT. This translates into CASSDRSGGEKLFF.

The rearrangement uses TRBV7-2 and TRBJ2-7; 7 bases are shared with TRBD1. V lost 5 bases, J lost 3 bases, and 10 bases stayed unmatched. CDR3 length: 15 residues. Per the germline V gene, CDR1 is SGHTA and CDR2 is FQGNSA. CDR3 residues: CASSPDRESSYEQYF. In DNA form, the CDR3 reads TGTGCCAGCAGCCCCGACAGGGAGAGTAGCTACGAGCAGTACTTC.

V usage is TRBV6-5 and J usage is TRBJ2-3; D is perhaps TRBD1 (5 bases). Germline V gene sequence: CDR1 MNHEY, CDR2 SVGAGI. The CDR3 has 12 residues. V was trimmed by 6 bases and J by 3 bases, leaving 7 bases between them. CDR3 loop: CASRDRTDTQYF. CDR3 nucleotides: TGTGCCAGCAGAGACAGAACAGATACGCAGTATTTT.

The chain carries TRBV19 and TRBJ1-6; 8 nucleotides align to TRBD1. Germline assignment: CDR1 LNHDA and CDR2 SQIVND (reference sequence). V shed 3 bases, J shed 8 bases, and the junction held 3 bases outside the gene matches. This CDR3 comprises 14 residues. CDR3 region: CASSIQDRDSPLHF. In nucleotides, the CDR3 is TGTGCCAGTAGTATCCAGGACAGGGATTCACCCCTCCACTTT. Using reference TRBV19 and TRBJ1-6 for the parts outside the CDR3, the full variable domain is DGGITQSPKYLFRKEGQNVTLSCEQNLNHDAMYWYRQDPGQGLRLIYYSQIVNDFQKGDIAEGYSVSREKKESFPLTVTSAQKNPTAFYLCASSIQDRDSPLHFGNGTRLTVT.